Shown below are 7 T cell receptor beta chains from a single sample sequenced in a study of a mutant IDH1 vaccine in newly diagnosed glioma. Sequencing was performed with immunoSEQ multiplex PCR; in TCRdb, only in-frame clones are kept and a portion is missing. Among 75,000 to 95,000 clones listed, 89% were seen once. Time point reported: week 47, end of study. The study gave 300 ug of mutant IDH1 20-mer peptide per vaccine dose, with topical imiquimod. Antigens of these TCRs are unknown. Specimen: PBMCs, collected from a glioma patient whose treatment included an IDH1 peptide vaccine. These receptors all stem from a woman aged 45-60 years with glioma.

The rearrangement uses TRBV14 and TRBJ2-1, with 7 bases matching TRBD1. Germline loops: CDR1 SGHDN, CDR2 FVKESK. The V gene end was trimmed by 1 base and the J gene end by 6 bases; junction bases not matched to a gene: 6. The CDR3 totals 15 residues. The CDR3 coding sequence is TGTGCCAGCAGCCAAGCCAGGGGGATAACCAATGAGCAGTTCTTC. Its translation: CASSQARGITNEQFF.

J is TRBJ2-7 and V is TRBV27; 11 nucleotides agree with TRBD2. The CDR3 is 15 amino acids. J lost 3 bases, V lost 3 bases, and 4 bases had no gene match. CDR1 MNHEY and CDR2 SMNVEV come from the germline V gene (reference sequence). The CDR3: CASSLRGTSGYEQYF. The CDR3 nucleotides are TGTGCCAGCAGTTTGAGGGGGACTAGCGGCTACGAGCAGTACTTC.

This chain joins TRBV4-2 and TRBJ2-2, with TRBD2 matching over 10 bases. After removal of 4 bases from V and 3 bases from J, the junction contained 5 bases not matched to a gene. The CDR3 is 16 residues long. Germline values: CDR1 LGHNA, CDR2 YNFKEQ. The CDR3: CASSPLAGLDTGELFF. Written as DNA, the CDR3 is TGTGCCAGCAGCCCACTAGCGGGGCTCGACACCGGGGAGCTGTTTTTT.

This sequence joins TRBV7-9 and TRBJ1-4; D is unclear. This CDR3 comprises 14 residues. Between the trimmed V and J ends, which lost 6 bases and 7 bases, there was a span of 15 bases. CDR1 and CDR2 from the germline V gene are SEHNR and FQNEAQ (reference sequence). CDR3 DNA: TGTGCCAGCAGTTCCGCGAGGGATTCTGAAAAACTGTTTTTT. It translates to CASSSARDSEKLFF.

The chain couples TRBV6-5 to TRBJ1-5; a possible D gene is TRBD1 (6 bases). Germline lookup yields CDR1 MNHEY and CDR2 SVGAGI. CDR3 length: 14 amino acids. Trimming pared 7 bases from V and 1 base from J, leaving 11 bases between. CDR3 in amino acids: CASTQGQSNQPQHF. The CDR3 region has the DNA TGTGCCAGCACCCAAGGACAGAGCAATCAGCCCCAGCATTTT.

This clone came up once. The gene calls are TRBV28 and TRBJ1-1; D is unresolved. The germline V gene has CDR1 MDHEN and CDR2 SYDVKM. The CDR3 runs to 14 residues. Between the trimmed V and J ends, which lost 5 bases and 11 bases, there was a span of 21 bases. The CDR3 here is CASSPIPRPVEAFF. Written as DNA, the CDR3 is TGTGCCAGCAGTCCCATCCCCCGACCTGTTGAGGCTTTCTTT.

The chain uses TRBV10-3 and TRBJ2-3, with D maybe TRBD1 (5 bases). The ends were cut back, 6 bases at V and 2 bases at J, with 15 bases in the middle. In germline, CDR1 is ENHRY, CDR2 SYGVKD. The CDR3 runs to 15 residues. CDR3 bases: TGTGCCATCAGACAATCAAGGGGCCCCACAGATACGCAGTATTTT. It is translated as CAIRQSRGPTDTQYF.